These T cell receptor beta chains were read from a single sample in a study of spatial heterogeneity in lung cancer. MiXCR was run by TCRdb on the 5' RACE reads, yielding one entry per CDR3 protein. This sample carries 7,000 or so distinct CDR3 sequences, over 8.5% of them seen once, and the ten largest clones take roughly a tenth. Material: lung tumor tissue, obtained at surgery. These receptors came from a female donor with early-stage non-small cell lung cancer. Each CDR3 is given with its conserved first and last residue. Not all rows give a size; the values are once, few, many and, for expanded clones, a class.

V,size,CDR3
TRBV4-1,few,CASSQEFRGFYRGGELFF
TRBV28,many,CASSPEYYEQYF
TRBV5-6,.,CASSFGTGGVRKTQYF
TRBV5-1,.,CASKQQGIWDEQFF
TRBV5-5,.,CASSSLTSGGGTDTQYF
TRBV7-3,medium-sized,CASSLSSQETQYF
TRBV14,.,CASSQWQGQETQYF
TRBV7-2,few,CASSPGGFQSENTIYF
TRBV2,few,CASSPSGFSYEQYF
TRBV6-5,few,CASRGGLAGAYEQYF
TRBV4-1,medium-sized,CASSQDEGTMYEQYF
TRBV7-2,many,CASSSSRETQYF
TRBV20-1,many,CSAPTLGTGRNSPLHF
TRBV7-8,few,CASSLGRGESYEQYF
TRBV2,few,CASSGTGPQPQHF
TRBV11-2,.,CASSLADRPAFF
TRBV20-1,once,CSARFGLAGYWGGELFF
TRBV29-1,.,CSYYEQYF
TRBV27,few,CASRLRRPGTTLSGNTIYF
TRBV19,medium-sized,CASSTLGGVSNQPQHF
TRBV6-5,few,CASSYTRGGGAYNEQFF
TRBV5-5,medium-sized,CASRSDRPSSYNSPLHF
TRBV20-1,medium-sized,CSALDRGSYGYTF
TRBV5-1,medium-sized,CASSLVGALTEAFF
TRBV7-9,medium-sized,CASSPTTGLNTEAFF
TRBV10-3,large,CAISAGTGGNQPQHF
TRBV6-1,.,CASSGNRAPWKTEAFF
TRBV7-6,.,CASSFGSISGNTIYF
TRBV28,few,CASSLWVGSWKDTQYF
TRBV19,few,CASSIREWDEKLFF
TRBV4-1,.,CASSQDDGRSRYTF
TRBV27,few,CASSPGASGALEQYF
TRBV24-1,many,CATSPGGDGNIQYF
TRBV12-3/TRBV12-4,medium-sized,CASGSRRGRVNTIYF
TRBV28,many,CASSYGGRYTF
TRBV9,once,CASSPTGGRPTYNEQFF
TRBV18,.,CASSPRPGVETDTQYF
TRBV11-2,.,CASSFGGRRETQYF
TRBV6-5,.,CASSYPGLNEQFF
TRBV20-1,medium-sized,CSARDRLTQYF
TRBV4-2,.,CASSQEGQGLRTDTQYF
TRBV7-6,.,CASTLLAGGNTGELFF
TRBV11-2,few,CASSLDPGLSGTQYF
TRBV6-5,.,CASSGTGSGNTIYF
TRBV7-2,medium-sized,CASSFISAGNQPQHF
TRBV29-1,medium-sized,CSVWTGTTDTQYF
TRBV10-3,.,CAISVPQPQHF
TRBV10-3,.,CAISRTGGETQYF
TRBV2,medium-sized,CASSWTLGTEAFF
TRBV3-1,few,CASSQDLGYGYTF
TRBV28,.,CASRDFDEQYF
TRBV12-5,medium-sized,CASGLLPGQALEGSYEQYF
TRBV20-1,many,CIHGSVNEKLFF
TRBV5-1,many,CASSLAGHNEQFF
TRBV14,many,CASSQAGGTSPLPIETQYF
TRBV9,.,CASALPTDTQYF
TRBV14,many,CASSIISTDTQYF
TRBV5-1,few,CASSLRPPGLTETQYF
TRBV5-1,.,CASSEDSSGEQYF
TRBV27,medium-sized,CASSRGGGEQYF